The following is a T cell receptor (beta chain) sequence with its context. What it binds is not known. This entry comes from a study of cytomegalovirus exposure and HLA in healthy donors. Study-wide results and caveats: The HLA-A and HLA-B alleles of most subjects were reportedly predicted accurately from TCR beta sequences.

PCR was performed using 60 Vbeta and 13 Jbeta primers. The protocol was immunoSEQ multiplex PCR, while the TCRdb copy is restricted to in-frame clones and leaves out a portion. The sample contains about 140,000 clones, around 79% of which appear only once. In germline, CDR1 is SEHNR, CDR2 FQNEAQ (reference sequence). J was trimmed by 3 bases and V by 5 bases; bases with no gene match: 8. This CDR3 comprises 15 residues. This clonotype was sampled from a woman in her forties or fifties in good health and CMV-seropositive. Sequenced sample: PBMCs. The rearrangement uses TRBV7-9 and TRBJ1-1; 8 bases match TRBD1. In nucleotides, the CDR3 is TGTGCCAGCAGCCCCGGGGACAGGCAATACACTGAAGCTTTCTTT. Its translation: CASSPGDRQYTEAFF.